Listed below are T cell receptor beta chains from one sample, sequenced in a study of OX40 agonist ivuxolimab in advanced cancers. Some clones are missing from TCRdb's copy, which holds only in-frame ones; the method was immunoSEQ multiplex PCR. The data contain 54,000 or so clones, roughly 80% of them singletons. The input for sequencing was CD4+ or CD8+ T cells sorted from blood, taken in a trial of the OX40 agonist ivuxolimab. Receptors originate from an adult with an advanced solid tumor such as melanoma, head and neck, liver or kidney cancer. The conserved cysteine and the conserved F or W are not part of the CDR3 here. A D gene is named only where the DNA matches it firmly. The size field is filled for only some rows; it gives once, few, many or a size class.

TRBV11-2	TRBJ2-4	NA	NA	ASPGPGQGKNIQY
TRBV5-6	TRBJ1-6	TRBD1	few	ASSPSTGENSPLH
TRBV5-1	TRBJ1-5	NA	NA	ASSLEGNGNQPQH
TRBV10-2	TRBJ1-4	TRBD1	medium-sized	ASSQGAREKLF
TRBV18	TRBJ2-5	NA	NA	ASSPPSGGGHETQY
TRBV4-2	TRBJ1-2	TRBD1	few	ASRDDRGANYGYT
TRBV30	TRBJ1-1	NA	NA	AWSQGSTEAF
TRBV7-2	TRBJ2-7	TRBD1	few	ASSLSTTGGYLYEQY
TRBV7-8	TRBJ2-3	TRBD1	NA	ASSLAQGTDTQY
TRBV7-2	TRBJ1-6	TRBD1	few	ASSSGRGQLNSPLH
TRBV13	TRBJ2-7	NA	NA	ASSLGLGGLEQY
TRBV7-9	TRBJ1-6	NA	few	ASSLAQTWAPLH
TRBV7-6	TRBJ2-3	TRBD2	NA	ASSFFLAGVADTQY
TRBV29-1	TRBJ1-1	TRBD1	NA	SGGAGGGGTEAF
TRBV2	TRBJ2-1	NA	NA	ASSEAGHEQF
TRBV7-9	TRBJ1-2	NA	NA	ASSLHQGTYGYT
TRBV25-1	TRBJ2-3	NA	once	ASTFGGTDTQY
TRBV9	TRBJ2-5	TRBD2	NA	ASTPLGGGNQETQY
TRBV19	TRBJ2-7	NA	NA	ATAEASTYEQY
TRBV6-5	TRBJ1-5	NA	NA	ASRPTTHSNQPQH
TRBV11-2	TRBJ2-2	TRBD1	NA	ASRKHPGQGNTGELF
TRBV7-3	TRBJ1-2	NA	NA	ASSLALGGREGGYT
TRBV5-4	TRBJ2-5	NA	once	ASSLAASRATQY
TRBV7-2	TRBJ1-6	TRBD1	medium-sized	ASSLGSRQGKPLH
TRBV5-1	TRBJ2-3	NA	NA	ASSPRRLGTDTQY
TRBV10-2	TRBJ1-5	NA	NA	ASSPGSRQPQH
TRBV6-5	TRBJ1-1	NA	once	ASSWLDRLRGEAF
TRBV7-2	TRBJ1-1	NA	NA	ASSLVFVVPEAF